This TCR beta chain was profiled in a study of blood T cells in healthy people across ages. CDR1 is SQVTM, CDR2 ANQGSEA, per germline. The CDR3 is 12 amino acids. Together with a sample-barcoded 5' primer, a J-beta primer mix was included in a second PCR lasting roughly 6 to 12 cycles. Each CDR3 protein is one row after TCRdb ran MiXCR on the 5' RACE reads. The sample records 800,000 or so distinct CDR3 sequences, 25% being singletons. This same sample was also taken into another study, of T cells of mothers and their children.

The receptor's source is a boy younger than 18 in good health. The rearrangement joins TRBV29-1 to TRBJ2-5, with 7 nucleotides matching TRBD1. Gene TRBJ2-7 matches the end of the DNA better, so the J call may be wrong. The sample was blood. CDR3 bases: TGCAGCGTTCTCCGGGACAGCTACGAGCAGTACTTC. Translating gives CSVLRDSYEQYF.